A single sample gave rise to the 7 T cell receptor beta chains below, sequenced in a study of T cells in Graves' hyperthyroidism and ophthalmopathy. The TCR beta CDR3 regions underwent amplification using RNA transcripts as the source. The HTBI primer set drove a first-round RT-PCR of the TCR CDR3. MiXCR, run by TCRdb on the multiplex PCR reads, gives a single entry per CDR3 protein. The sample has hundreds of thousands of distinct CDR3 sequences, around a sixth seen once. Sequences were obtained from blood. All receptors come from a woman under 30 with Graves' hyperthyroidism that later progressed to Graves' ophthalmopathy.

This clonotype came up many times. The J gene is TRBJ1-1, the V gene TRBV30; a weak D match, TRBD1 (5 bases). Germline CDR1 is GTSNPN and CDR2 is SVGIG (reference sequence). The CDR3 consists of 12 residues. Trimming cost V 0 bases and J 4 bases, with 6 bases left between them. The CDR3 spells CAWSVRGTEAFF. CDR3 bases: TGTGCCTGGAGTGTAAGGGGCACTGAAGCTTTCTTT.

This clonotype was recorded a few times. This sequence joins TRBV20-1 and TRBJ2-1, with 8 bases matching TRBD2. CDR1 and CDR2 (germline): DFQATT, SNEGSKA (reference sequence). With 3 bases clipped from V and 0 bases from J, the junction kept 7 bases outside the gene matches. The CDR3 runs to 16 residues. DNA for the CDR3: TGCAGTGCTAGGCAACTAGCGGCGAGCTCCTACAATGAGCAGTTCTTC. It specifies CSARQLAASSYNEQFF.

Many counts were recorded for this clonotype. The J gene is TRBJ2-7, the V gene TRBV7-2, with D hard to call. CDR3 length equals 14 residues. V lost 0 bases, J lost 0 bases, and 6 bases lay in between. Germline CDR1 reads SGHTA; CDR2 reads FQGNSA. In nucleotides, the CDR3 is TGTGCCAGCAGCTTAGCGTGGGCCTCCTACGAGCAGTACTTC. Translated: CASSLAWASYEQYF.

This clonotype was found a few times. The rearrangement links TRBV7-9 to TRBJ2-2, with D perhaps being TRBD1 or TRBD2 (6 bases each). CDR3 size: 18 residues. Germline CDR1 is SEHNR and CDR2 is FQNEAQ (reference sequence). Between the trimmed V and J ends, which lost 5 bases and 1 base, there was a span of 20 bases. CDR3 region: CASSLGGPGHLNTGELFF. The CDR3 DNA follows: TGTGCCAGCAGCCTCGGAGGGCCGGGACACCTGAACACCGGGGAGCTGTTTTTT.

This clonotype was observed many times. The chain uses TRBV3-1 and TRBJ2-4; D gene ambiguous. The CDR3 length is 14 residues. Trimming removed 1 base at V and 4 bases at J, with 8 bases between. Germline V lookup: CDR1 LGHDT, CDR2 YNNKEL (reference sequence). The DNA for the CDR3 is TGTGCCAGCAGCCAAGGATCCAGAAAAAACATTCAGTACTTC. Translating gives CASSQGSRKNIQYF.

Remarks on this clonotype: One end of the junction does not line up with germline, which may come from a read error. CDR3 nucleotide sequence: TGCGCCAGCAGCCTTGAGGGCTCCGGTCAGCCCCAGCCTTTT. Protein: CASSLEGSGQPQPF. The chain employs TRBV4-1 and TRBJ1-5; D gene unclear. Germline CDR1 MGHRA, CDR2 YSYEKL. The CDR3 covers 14 residues.

J is TRBJ1-5 and V is TRBV11-1; 10 bases match TRBD1. From germline, CDR1 is SGHAT and CDR2 FQDESV (reference sequence). The CDR3 has 16 amino acids. The junction had 6 bases not matched to a gene; V was cut back by 5 bases and J by 2 bases. CDR3 loop: CASSPRDRGCNQPQHF. The CDR3 nucleotides are TGTGCCAGCAGCCCTAGGGACAGGGGTTGCAATCAGCCCCAGCATTTT.